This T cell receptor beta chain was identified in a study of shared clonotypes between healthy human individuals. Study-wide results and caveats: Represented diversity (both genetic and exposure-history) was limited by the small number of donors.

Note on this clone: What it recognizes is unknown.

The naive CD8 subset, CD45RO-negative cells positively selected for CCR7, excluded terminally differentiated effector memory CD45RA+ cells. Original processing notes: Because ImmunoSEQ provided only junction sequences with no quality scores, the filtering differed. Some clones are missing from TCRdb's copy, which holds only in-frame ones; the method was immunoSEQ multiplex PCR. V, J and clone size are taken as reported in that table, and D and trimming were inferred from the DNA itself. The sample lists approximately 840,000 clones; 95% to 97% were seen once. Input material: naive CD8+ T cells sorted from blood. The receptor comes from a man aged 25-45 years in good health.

This CDR3 reads CASSLLAGGKDEQFF. CDR3 DNA: TGTGCCAGCAGTTTACTAGCGGGAGGTAAGGATGAGCAGTTCTTC. The V and J genes are TRBV27 and TRBJ2-1; 11 positions match TRBD2. The germline gives CDR1 MNHEY, CDR2 SMNVEV (reference sequence). This CDR3 has 15 amino acids. After removal of 2 bases from V and 8 bases from J, the junction contained 5 bases not matched to a gene.